This T cell receptor (beta chain) originates from a study of blood T cell repertoires in COVID-19. Study in general: Sources were T cells, B-cell-depleted T cells, or PBMCs; the material itself was cDNA or gDNA.

In the authors' methods: Estimation of nucleated cell counts relied on the amplification of reference gene primers. Sequencing was performed with immunoSEQ multiplex PCR; in TCRdb, only in-frame clones are kept and a portion is missing. The DNA gave D and trimming, while V, J and clone size come from that table. The data show under 250,000 clones, approximately 82% seen once. V shed 0 bases and J 2 bases; nucleotides not matched to a gene: 3. CDR1 is LGHDT and CDR2 is YNNKEL in the germline V gene (reference sequence). This CDR3 spans 16 amino acids. The receptor was isolated from a woman aged 70-85 years with active or convalescent COVID-19. The specimen sequenced was peripheral blood. The rearrangement joins TRBV3-1 (or the pseudogene TRBV3-2) to TRBJ2-1; 8 bases fit TRBD2. The chain's CDR3 is CASSQDSGRAYNEQFF. In DNA, the CDR3 is TGTGCCAGCAGCCAAGACTCCGGGAGGGCCTACAATGAGCAGTTCTTC.